The rows below give T cell receptor beta chains drawn from one sample of a study of cytotoxic CD8 clonotypes in ibrutinib-treated CLL. Only in-frame clones appear in the TCRdb table, and some are missing; sequencing was by immunoSEQ multiplex PCR. Of about 50,000 clones listed, roughly 57% were seen once; the top ten hold about 29%. The sample was PBMCs, taken after 24 months of ibrutinib treatment. Every receptor here comes from a human donor with chronic lymphocytic leukemia. Each CDR3 is given with its conserved first and last residue. A D gene is named only where the DNA matches it firmly. Size is omitted from some rows. Given values are once, few, many or a class for expanded clones.

. TRBJ2-5 . TRBV29-1 CSVDWGETQYF TGCAGCGTTGATTGGGGGGAGACCCAGTACTTC
. TRBJ2-1 . TRBV6-1 CASLGLQNNEQFF TGTGCCAGCCTTGGGTTACAGAACAATGAGCAGTTCTTC
large TRBJ1-6 . TRBV14 CASSQTGQSPLHF TGTGCCAGCAGCCAAACAGGGCAATCACCCCTCCACTTT
few TRBJ2-2 . TRBV6-4 CASSAGNTGELFF TGTGCCAGCAGTGCAGGGAACACCGGGGAGCTGTTTTTT
. TRBJ2-5 . TRBV2 CASRRAEQETQYF TGTGCCAGCAGGCGGGCGGAGCAAGAGACCCAGTACTTC
. TRBJ1-3 TRBD1 TRBV5-4 CASSVGTGRNTIYF TGTGCCAGCAGCGTCGGGACAGGCAGAAACACCATATATTTT
. TRBJ1-5 . TRBV6-1 CASSLTGSVQPQHF TGTGCCAGCAGCTTGACCGGCTCGGTTCAGCCCCAGCATTTT
. TRBJ1-1 . TRBV4-1 CASSQDTGVSKGTEAFF TGCGCCAGCAGCCAAGATACGGGAGTGTCTAAAGGTACTGAAGCTTTCTTT
. TRBJ2-2 TRBD1 TRBV7-7 CASSSGQGSVSGELFF TGTGCCAGCAGCTCTGGACAGGGGAGTGTGTCCGGGGAGCTGTTTTTT
. TRBJ2-5 . TRBV25-1 CASSTGIQETQYF TGTGCCAGCAGTACAGGAATCCAAGAGACCCAGTACTTC
. TRBJ2-5 . TRBV20-1 CSAAHETQYF TGCAGCGCTGCCCACGAGACCCAGTACTTC
. TRBJ2-7 . TRBV7-8 CASSLVVGTTRLYEQYF TGTGCCAGCAGCTTAGTTGTGGGGACGACTAGACTGTACGAGCAGTACTTC
. TRBJ2-1 TRBD2 TRBV6-1 CASSASSGVLNEQFF TGTGCCAGCAGTGCCAGTAGCGGGGTATTGAATGAGCAGTTCTTC
. TRBJ2-3 . TRBV5-1 CASSFEPGGAGADTQYF TGCGCCAGCAGCTTTGAACCAGGAGGGGCCGGGGCAGATACGCAGTATTTT
. TRBJ1-6 . TRBV7-6 CASSLGGSPAPLHF TGTGCCAGCAGCTTAGGAGGGAGCCCGGCACCCCTCCACTTT
. TRBJ2-2 TRBD1 TRBV7-8 CASSLVAGGYTGELFF TGTGCCAGCAGCTTAGTTGCAGGGGGTTACACCGGGGAGCTGTTTTTT
. TRBJ2-7 . TRBV15 CATSRGGGGGHAYEQYF TGTGCCACCAGCAGAGGGGGAGGCGGGGGACACGCCTACGAGCAATACTTC
. TRBJ2-7 . TRBV15 CATSSLHHEQYF TGTGCCACCAGCAGCCTACACCACGAGCAGTACTTC
once TRBJ1-6 TRBD1 TRBV25-1 CASSAGQGLDNSPLHF TGTGCCAGCAGCGCCGGACAGGGGTTGGATAATTCACCCCTCCACTTT
. TRBJ1-2 . TRBV6-5 CASSYRTGVDGYTF TGTGCCAGCAGTTACCGCACAGGAGTTGATGGCTACACCTTC
. TRBJ2-5 TRBD2 TRBV27 CASSPGVGGGVIETQYF TGTGCCAGCAGTCCCGGCGTGGGCGGGGGGGTAATAGAGACCCAGTACTTC
. TRBJ1-2 . TRBV19 CASSIQGPGARYTF TGTGCCAGTAGTATTCAAGGCCCGGGGGCACGCTACACCTTC
few TRBJ2-7 . TRBV7-9 CASTRSGYEQYF TGTGCCAGCACCCGGTCTGGATACGAGCAGTACTTC
. TRBJ1-4 . TRBV5-1 CASSLGREREKLFF TGCGCCAGCAGCCTCGGGCGGGAGCGGGAAAAACTGTTTTTT
. TRBJ2-3 . TRBV4-1 CASSQPTRGRRTDTQYF TGCGCCAGCAGCCAACCTACACGGGGGAGGCGCACAGATACGCAGTATTTT
large TRBJ2-6 . TRBV5-4 CASSLERAGANVLTF TGTGCCAGCAGCTTGGAGCGGGCTGGGGCCAACGTCCTGACTTTC
. TRBJ1-2 TRBD1 TRBV10-1 CASSESRTGLSGYTF TGCGCCAGCAGTGAGTCCAGGACAGGTCTATCTGGCTACACCTTC
many TRBJ1-2 . TRBV19 CASSLTGRGGYTF TGTGCCAGTAGTTTGACGGGCCGCGGTGGCTACACCTTC
. TRBJ2-7 . TRBV2 CASSDGYSYEQYF TGTGCCAGCAGTGATGGGTACTCCTACGAGCAGTACTTC
few TRBJ2-7 . TRBV5-4 CASSPGLLASYEQYF TGTGCCAGCAGTCCGGGACTCTTAGCCTCCTACGAGCAGTACTTC
. TRBJ2-2 TRBD2 TRBV7-8 CASSLVAGALLNTGELFF TGTGCCAGCAGCTTAGTAGCGGGGGCCCTTTTGAACACCGGGGAGCTGTTTTTT
. TRBJ2-2 . TRBV2 CASSAGGGGQGELFF TGTGCCAGCAGTGCAGGGGGCGGGGGTCAAGGGGAGCTGTTTTTT
few TRBJ2-7 TRBD1 TRBV6-1 CASSDWTGGGYEQYF TGTGCCAGCAGTGACTGGACAGGGGGCGGGTACGAGCAGTACTTC
few TRBJ2-3 TRBD2 TRBV5-1 CASSPGGHHTQYF TGCGCCAGCAGCCCGGGGGGGCACCATACGCAGTATTTT
. TRBJ1-2 . TRBV2 CASSETGVPGYTF TGTGCCAGCAGTGAAACCGGAGTACCGGGCTACACCTTC
. TRBJ1-6 . TRBV25-1 CASSEYVDNSPLHF TGTGCCAGCAGTGAATATGTGGATAATTCACCCCTCCACTTT
once TRBJ1-2 . TRBV11-2 CASSLRAGKGNGYTF TGTGCCAGCAGCTTACGGGCAGGGAAGGGGAATGGCTACACCTTC
. TRBJ1-1 . TRBV10-1 CASSESNAGGAFF TGCGCCAGCAGTGAGTCGAATGCCGGGGGAGCTTTCTTT
. TRBJ1-1 TRBD1 TRBV10-3 CAIRPDRDTEAFF TGTGCCATCAGACCAGACAGGGACACTGAAGCTTTCTTT
many TRBJ2-7 . TRBV7-9 CASSLDGQTYEQYF TGTGCCAGCAGCTTGGATGGACAGACGTACGAGCAGTACTTC
. TRBJ1-1 . TRBV6-1 CASSEPQWAEAFF TGTGCCAGCAGTGAACCCCAATGGGCTGAAGCTTTCTTT
. TRBJ2-1 TRBD2 TRBV5-1 CASSETSGWSNEQFF TGCGCCAGCAGCGAGACTAGCGGGTGGTCCAATGAGCAGTTCTTC
. TRBJ1-2 . TRBV6-5 CASSSTTGNGYTF TGTGCCAGCAGTTCCACCACAGGGAATGGCTACACCTTC
. TRBJ2-2 . TRBV5-5 CASSLRFLNTGELFF TGTGCCAGCAGCTTGAGATTTCTGAACACCGGGGAGCTGTTTTTT
. TRBJ2-5 . TRBV12-5 CASGLVRGGAETQYF TGTGCTAGTGGTTTGGTAAGAGGGGGAGCGGAGACCCAGTACTTC
once TRBJ2-2 . TRBV19 CASRWGASPGELFF TGTGCCAGTAGATGGGGGGCGTCGCCCGGGGAGCTGTTTTTT
. TRBJ2-3 . TRBV10-3 CAIGTDTQYF TGTGCCATCGGTACAGATACGCAGTATTTT
. TRBJ2-5 . TRBV13 CASSPGLVETQYF TGTGCCAGCAGCCCGGGGCTCGTGGAGACCCAGTACTTC
. TRBJ2-3 . TRBV10-1 CASSKDGMVNTDTQYF TGCGCCAGCAGTAAGGACGGAATGGTAAACACAGATACGCAGTATTTT
. TRBJ2-2 TRBD1 TRBV10-3 CAISDGQGRTGELFF TGTGCCATCAGTGATGGACAGGGTCGCACCGGGGAGCTGTTTTTT
. TRBJ1-2 . TRBV5-1 CASSLVGLSYGYTF TGCGCCAGCAGCTTGGTTGGCCTTTCGTACGGCTACACCTTC